These 21 T cell receptor beta chains came from one sample sequenced in a study of blood T cell repertoires in COVID-19. Using immunoSEQ multiplex PCR, the repertoire was profiled, and TCRdb retains in-frame clones only, with some absent. Among some 250,000 clones listed, about 79% were seen once. The sample consisted of peripheral blood. These TCRs come from a woman of 80 years or more with acute or convalescent COVID-19.

There are a few counts of this clone. The chain has TRBV7-2 and TRBJ2-2; a weak D match, TRBD1 (6 bases). There are 16 residues in the CDR3. CDR1 is SGHTA and CDR2 is FQGNSA in the germline V gene. Trimming took 1 base from V and 4 from J, leaving 13 bases between them. The CDR3 nucleotides are TGTGCCAGCAGCTTAGATCGAGTGGGGGCCACCGGGGAGCTGTTTTTT. It specifies CASSLDRVGATGELFF.

This chain connects TRBV10-3 to TRBJ2-2; D may be TRBD1 (5 bases). The ends were cut back, 10 bases at V and 1 base at J, with 10 bases in the middle. CDR3 length equals 13 residues. The germline V gene encodes CDR1 ENHRY and CDR2 SYGVKD. The CDR3 spells CATRTGNTGELFF. In nucleotides, the CDR3 is TGTGCCACCCGAACAGGGAACACCGGGGAGCTGTTTTTT.

The chain is built from TRBV28 and TRBJ1-1, with 7 bases that match TRBD1. Germline-derived CDR1 and CDR2 are MDHEN and SYDVKM. The CDR3 has 12 residues. J was trimmed by 5 bases and V by 4 bases; bases with no gene match: 1. This CDR3 reads CASSSGGTEAFF. CDR3 DNA sequence: TGTGCCAGCAGTTCAGGGGGAACTGAAGCTTTCTTT.

As regards this clone: This sample also contains other DNA sequences that code for the same CDR3. The V call is TRBV6-5, the J call TRBJ1-2, with 8 bases identical to TRBD1. Germline CDR1 is MNHEY and CDR2 is SVGAGI. The CDR3 has 13 residues. V shed 6 bases and J 3 bases; nucleotides not matched to a gene: 3. CDR3 nucleotides: TGTGCCAGCAGGGGGACAGGAGACTATGGCTACACCTTC. This translates into CASRGTGDYGYTF.

The rearrangement uses TRBV2 and TRBJ1-1; D is unresolved. V was cut by 4 bases and J by 1 base, with 13 bases left in between. The CDR3 runs to 15 residues. The germline V gene encodes CDR1 SNHLY and CDR2 FYNNEI. The CDR3 DNA reads as TGTGCCAGCAGTGTGGGCCCTCAACAGAACACTGAAGCTTTCTTT. Translation: CASSVGPQQNTEAFF.

The V call is TRBV14, the J call TRBJ1-6; no definite D call. This CDR3 spans 15 amino acids. Trimming stripped 4 bases from V and 8 bases from J, with 15 bases between. Germline CDR1 is SGHDN and CDR2 is FVKESK. This CDR3 is CASSPRAPGYSPLHF. CDR3 DNA: TGTGCCAGCAGCCCAAGGGCCCCGGGGTATTCACCCCTCCACTTT.

The chain carries TRBV5-1 and TRBJ2-2, with TRBD1 identical over 9 bases. V lost 0 bases, J lost 4 bases, and 1 base stayed unmatched. Germline CDR1 and CDR2: SGHRS and YFSETQ. The CDR3 loop spans 15 amino acids. CDR3 loop: CASSLAGQGTGELFF. DNA of the CDR3: TGCGCCAGCAGCTTGGCGGGACAGGGCACCGGGGAGCTGTTTTTT.

This chain links TRBV6-1 with TRBJ1-3; TRBD1 matches at 8 bases. The CDR3 is 15 amino acids. The ends lost 7 bases at V and 4 bases at J; junction bases unmatched: 9. CDR1 is MNHNS and CDR2 is SASEGT in the germline V gene. CDR3 bases: TGTGCCAGCACCCGGCCGACAGGGGTCGGAAACACCATATATTTT. Translated: CASTRPTGVGNTIYF.

This chain connects TRBV11-2 to TRBJ2-7; 9 bases map to TRBD1. V shed 5 bases and J 7 bases; nucleotides not matched to a gene: 12. This CDR3 comprises 15 residues. Germline V gene data show CDR1 as SGHAT and CDR2 as FQNNGV. CDR3 in amino acids: CASSGDGTGRVEQYF. In nucleotides, the CDR3 is TGTGCCAGCAGCGGCGACGGGACAGGGAGGGTGGAGCAGTACTTC.

The chain recombines TRBV14 with TRBJ2-7; D unresolved. Per the germline V gene, CDR1 is SGHDN and CDR2 is FVKESK. This CDR3 spans 13 amino acids. The germline V and J ends were trimmed by 3 bases and 6 bases, with 12 bases remaining between them. CDR3 sequence reads: CASSQLSGLEQYF. DNA for the CDR3: TGTGCCAGCAGCCAGTTATCGGGTCTCGAGCAGTACTTC.

In this sample, this clone turned up a few times. This chain connects TRBV27 to TRBJ2-7, with 11 bases aligning to TRBD1. Unmatched junction bases numbered 8, after V lost 7 bases and J lost 3 bases. CDR1 MNHEY and CDR2 SMNVEV come from the germline V gene (reference sequence). The CDR3 spans 15 residues. CDR3 nucleotide sequence: TGTGCCAGCACTCCACGAGGGACAGGGGGCTACGAGCAGTACTTC. This codes for CASTPRGTGGYEQYF.

The chain combines TRBV3-1 (or the pseudogene TRBV3-2) with TRBJ1-2; 7 bases fit TRBD1. The CDR3 runs to 14 residues. V shed 4 bases and J 8 bases; nucleotides not matched to a gene: 10. Germline assignment: CDR1 LGHDT and CDR2 YNNKEL (reference sequence). Here the CDR3 DNA reads TGTGCCAGCAGCCCTGTGGCAGGGGGAAAAGGCTACACCTTC. Its translation is CASSPVAGGKGYTF.

The CDR3 DNA reads as TGTGCCAGCAGCTGGGGAGGGACCAGCAACTATGGCTACACCTTC. Protein product: CASSWGGTSNYGYTF. This chain uses TRBV2 with TRBJ1-2; tentative D call: TRBD1 (5 bases). V lost 6 bases, J lost 2 bases, and 16 bases lay in between. CDR3 length: 15 residues. Per germline, CDR1 SNHLY and CDR2 FYNNEI.

The rearrangement links TRBV11-3 to TRBJ1-2, with D tentatively TRBD1 (5 bases). The CDR3 spans 18 residues. V shed 9 bases and J shed 5 bases, with 31 bases lying between them. In germline, CDR1 is SGHNT, CDR2 YENEEA. CDR3 loop: CARRGGRAGRYGPYGYTF. CDR3 DNA sequence: TGTGCCAGGCGGGGGGGAAGGGCAGGGAGGTACGGTCCTTATGGCTACACCTTC.

V is TRBV13 and J is TRBJ2-5, with a tentative D call TRBD1 (5 bases). The CDR3 is made up of 16 amino acids. From germline, CDR1 is PRHDT and CDR2 FYEKMQ (reference sequence). With 6 bases removed from V and 4 bases from J, the gap between germline ends came to 21 bases. The DNA of the CDR3 is TGTGCCAGCAGTCGACCAACACAGGTAGCCCGAGAGACCCAGTACTTC. Translating it yields CASSRPTQVARETQYF.

V is TRBV25-1 and J is TRBJ1-5, with 11 bases fitting TRBD1. From germline, CDR1 is MGHDK and CDR2 SYGVNS. V was pared by 3 bases and J by 4 bases, with 5 bases of the junction left unmatched. This CDR3 is built from 16 residues. The DNA for the CDR3 is TGTGCCAGCAGTGAGACCGGGACAGGGGGTAATCAGCCCCAGCATTTT. Protein: CASSETGTGGNQPQHF.

V is TRBV11-2 and J is TRBJ2-5; unclear D gene. The CDR3 extends over 12 amino acids. V was clipped by 5 bases and J by 5 bases, with 9 bases between them. Germline loops: CDR1 SGHAT, CDR2 FQNNGV. The chain's CDR3 is CASSLIGETQYF. Here the CDR3 DNA reads TGTGCCAGCAGCCTAATCGGGGAGACCCAGTACTTC.

The chain links TRBV15 to TRBJ1-3; D might be TRBD1 (6 bases). The CDR3 spans 17 residues. Trimming shortened V by 0 bases and J by 3 bases, and 15 bases separated the two germline ends. Germline V CDR1 and CDR2: LNHNV, YYDKDF (reference sequence). Written as DNA, the CDR3 is TGTGCCACCAGCAGAGACCCGGGACAAAGCTTTGGAAACACCATATATTTT. Encoded protein: CATSRDPGQSFGNTIYF.

This chain links TRBV19 with TRBJ1-5; 11 bases match TRBD1. The V gene's germline CDR1 is LNHDA and CDR2 SQIVND (reference sequence). The CDR3 runs 14 residues. V was clipped by 5 bases and J by 4 bases; unmatched bases: 1. CDR3 in DNA: TGTGCCAGTAGTGGGGACAGGGGGAATCAGCCCCAGCATTTT. It translates to CASSGDRGNQPQHF.

The chain has TRBV9 and TRBJ2-3, with 11 bases identical to TRBD2. The germline CDR1 and CDR2 sequences are SGDLS and YYNGEE. The CDR3 sequence is 17 residues long. Trimming cost V 0 bases and J 4 bases; bases outside gene matches: 7. The CDR3: CASSVGIAGGPADTQYF. In DNA, the CDR3 is TGTGCCAGCAGCGTAGGAATAGCGGGGGGGCCCGCAGATACGCAGTATTTT.

The gene calls are TRBV11-1 and TRBJ2-1; 13 nucleotides match TRBD2. Trimming at V came to 5 bases and at J to 4 bases, leaving 5 bases not matched to a gene. CDR3 size: 16 residues. CDR1 SGHAT and CDR2 FQDESV come from the germline V gene (reference sequence). CDR3 loop: CASSPRGLAGYNEQFF. CDR3 nucleotide sequence: TGTGCCAGCAGCCCGAGGGGACTAGCGGGGTACAATGAGCAGTTCTTC.